Sequencing of this TCR beta chain was carried out in a study of T cells after yellow fever vaccination (dated by TCRdb to between 2018 and 2021). With respect to the entire study: The SMART-Seq v4 Ultra Low Input RNA kit was used to prepare libraries from fractions with low cell numbers. To follow T-cell clones before and after primary and booster YFV17D yellow fever vaccination, bulk TCR alpha and beta repertoires were sequenced over time. Two healthy male donors made up the cohort, one aged 18 to 29 years and the other aged 30 to 40 years. Blood was drawn at multiple timepoints before and after primary and secondary immunization, with bulk PBMC replicates and cell subsets isolated. Points the paper makes about the study in general: A small fraction of clonotypes appeared in both the CD4 and CD8 compartments, likely as a result of convergent recombination. The secondary T-cell response was found to be weaker but faster than the primary response, with a peak reached on day 5 rather than on day 15. Because abundant contaminating clonotypes from the bulk population could be contained in FACS-sorted repertoires, computational filtering was required. Most clones expanded after primary vaccination were re-detected after the booster (96% of CD4 and approximately 85% of CD8), suggesting broad memory maintenance. Because only a couple of donors were included in the study, the extent to which the findings can be generalized is limited.

TCR cDNA was synthesized by 5'RACE template switching, through which a universal primer site and unique molecular identifiers were introduced. Priming for cDNA synthesis came from both the TCR alpha and TCR beta constant segments. Library amplification involved two PCR steps, and the second step added sample barcodes and sequencing adapters. Libraries were sequenced on Illumina HiSeq 2500 (2x100 bp) or NovaSeq (2x150 bp). In the paper's pipeline: MIGEC handled demultiplexing of reads and collapsing into UMI consensus sequences, while MiXCR performed V(D)J alignment. Using edgeR on replicate PBMC samples, clonotypes were called vaccine-responding if FDR was below 0.01 and the log2 fold change was above 5 up to day 15. Each bulk clonotype received a CD4 or CD8 identity based on whether the sequenced CD4 or CD8 repertoire contained that clonotype at higher abundance. Using fastp at Q25 and MiXCR, TCRdb reprocessed the public reads and kept productive beta chains. All rows with the same CDR3 protein become a single entry with the most common DNA and genes. TCRdb assigned the V and J calls; the authors' analysis was not used. Across this sample there are approximately 260,000 distinct CDR3 sequences, with roughly 13% seen only once. The ten largest make up around 0.49% of the sample.

This clonotype was observed a handful of times. The antigen it recognizes is unknown. The sample holds no much larger clone one base away, and base qualities are not on file. The treatment or condition label of this sample denotes: live attenuated yellow fever vaccine strain. PBMCs were isolated from peripheral blood using a standard Ficoll-Paque protocol. CD4 and CD8 T-cell fractions were isolated with Dynabeads CD4 and CD8 positive selection kits. RNA was extracted with TriZol from bulk PBMCs, CD4 and CD8 fractions, and dextramer-positive and dextramer-negative fractions. The TCR originated in a man aged 30 to 45 who received the YFV17D yellow fever vaccine. Sequencing was performed on CD4+ T cells sorted from PBMCs, taken 45 days after the yellow fever booster vaccination.

The CDR3 sequence is CSAGWASSYEQYF. The DNA reads as follows: TGCAGTGCTGGGTGGGCGAGTTCCTACGAGCAGTACTTC. The receptor chain draws on TRBV20-1 and TRBJ2-7, with no reliable assignment of the D segment. CDR1 and CDR2 were assigned from the germline V gene (reference sequence) as DFQATT and SNEGSKA. The CDR3, cysteine through phenylalanine, is 13 amino acids long. Of all the DNA, just the CDR3 is kept, 39 bases in frame from base 1. Trimming at the junction amounts to 5 bases on V and 1 base on J, and the germline ends lie 12 bases apart.